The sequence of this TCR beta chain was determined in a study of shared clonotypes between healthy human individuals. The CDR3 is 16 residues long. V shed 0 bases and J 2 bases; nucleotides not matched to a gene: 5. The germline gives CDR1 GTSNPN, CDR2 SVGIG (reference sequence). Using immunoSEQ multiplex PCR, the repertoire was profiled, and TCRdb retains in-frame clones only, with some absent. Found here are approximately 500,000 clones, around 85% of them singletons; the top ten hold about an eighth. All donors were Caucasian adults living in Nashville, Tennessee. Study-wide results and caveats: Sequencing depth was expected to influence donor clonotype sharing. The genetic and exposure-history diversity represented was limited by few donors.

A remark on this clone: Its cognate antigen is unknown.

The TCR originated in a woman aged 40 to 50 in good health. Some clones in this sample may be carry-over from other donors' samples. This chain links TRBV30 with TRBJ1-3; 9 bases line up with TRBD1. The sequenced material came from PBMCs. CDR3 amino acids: CAWSVSWTGAGNTIYF. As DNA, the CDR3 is TGTGCCTGGAGTGTATCTTGGACAGGGGCTGGAAACACCATATATTTT.